This T cell receptor (beta chain) appears in the sequencing data of a study of tumor-infiltrating lymphocytes in primary liver carcinoma (dated by TCRdb to about 2017). Study-level background: Of the five patients, three men and two women aged 30 to 69 years, four had hepatocellular carcinoma and one had combined HCC and intrahepatic cholangiocarcinoma. Tumors of the five patients were stage T1-T3 N0M0 with maximum diameters of about 4.2 to 10 cm. TCRbeta repertoire sequencing, expression microarrays and whole-exome sequencing were combined in the study across five regions of each liver tumor, with adjacent normal tissue and blood also included. Each sample produced about 3.5 to 7.13 million productive TCRbeta reads, and read depth showed no significant difference between tissue types. The 20 to 30 tumor region samples were profiled with Agilent mRNA microarrays so that TCRbeta repertoire diversity could be related to the local molecular phenotype. Technical replicate repertoires showed high reproducibility, with mean shared-clone rates roughly 0.89 and correlation coefficients above 0.95. A total of 35 specimens from 5 patients, comprising about 25 tumor regions, 5 adjacent noncancerous liver tissues and 5 peripheral blood samples, were covered by TCRbeta repertoire sequencing. Here is what the overall study found, with its caveats: Only about 8-25% of top clones were found in all five regions of a tumor, suggesting spatial heterogeneity of tumor-infiltrating T cells. Only a few patients were included in the study, and the authors note that the findings should be validated in a larger study. Because the samples were bulk and unsorted, CD4+ and CD8+ T cell repertoires could not be compared. Repertoire overlap was found to be higher between tumor regions (mean around 35%) than between tumor-adjacent (roughly 17%) or tumor-blood (about 15%) pairs, consistent with antigen-driven expansion. The top 250 clones made up a significantly larger repertoire fraction in tumors than in blood (p = 0.039). Only the TCR beta chain was sequenced, which likely underestimates true repertoire diversity because unpaired alpha chains were not captured.

Total RNA and DNA were co-extracted without cell sorting from about 19-30 mg of bulk tissue using the AllPrep DNA/RNA mini kit. Surgical resection was performed in China between late 2015 and early 2016 on four or five patients with histopathologically diagnosed primary liver carcinoma. Chronic HBV infection was present in the patients, and the patients were treatment-naive at sampling. Five spatially separated regions were sampled from each tumor: the superior, inferior, left-lateral and right-lateral poles, plus the tumor centre. According to histology, viable tumor cells made up more than 75% of every tumor sample. Each fresh piece of tumor and adjacent tissue was cut in two, with one half stored in RNAlater at -80 degrees C and the other half sent for histology. TCRbeta-specific cDNA was reverse-transcribed from roughly 500 ng total RNA using a constant-region primer and ProtoScript II reverse transcriptase. Construction of the TCRbeta libraries relied on three nested rounds of multiplex PCR, following a slightly modified ARM-PCR procedure. The first two PCR rounds used multiplex TRBV1-TRBV30 forward primers with a Cbeta reverse primer, each for about 10 cycles. Sample barcodes and Illumina adapters were attached in a final 25-cycle PCR using Deep VentR polymerase. Amplicons of 200-500 bp were gel-purified with a QIAquick gel extraction kit before sequencing. An Illumina HiSeq 2500 was used to sequence the TCRbeta amplicons, generating 250-bp paired-end reads. From the authors' description of their analysis: To recover full CDR3 sequences, reads were quality-trimmed using Trimmomatic v0.33 and paired reads were then merged using FLASH v1.2.11. V, D and J germline segments were assigned to the rearranged TCRbeta sequences using MiGEC v1.2.1b. Clonotype statistics and Shannon-Wiener diversity indices were computed with VDJtools v1.0.0. To cut down on sampling bias, every analysis after diversity analysis relied on just the 250 most abundant clonotypes from each sample. The public reads were reanalyzed by TCRdb: fastp trimming at Q25, MiXCR alignment, in-frame beta chains only. Every CDR3 protein is listed once, alongside the most common genes and DNA of its rows. TCRdb's processing, not the study's, gives the V and J calls here. The sample data list tens of thousands of distinct CDR3 sequences, and approximately 70% of these were observed just once. The top ten hold approximately 19% of the sample.

From the germline V gene, CDR1 is KGHSH and CDR2 is LQKENI. From cysteine to phenylalanine, the CDR3 is 13 amino acids long. Just the 39-base CDR3 DNA is kept, in frame starting at base 1. Comments on this clonotype: Its antigen is currently not known. Mismatch with germline at one junction end may stem from a read error.

The sequencing input was liver tumor tissue from sampling region 1. The label giving this sample's cell subset or site can be read as: tumor region T1, superior pole. The chain uses TRBV18 and TRBJ2-7; the D region may be TRBD1 or TRBD2, each matching 6 bases equally. The receptor comes from a man aged 35-49 years with primary liver carcinoma and hepatitis B virus infection. CDR3 region: CASSRRGIDEKYF. The DNA sequence is TGTGCCAGCTCCCGGAGGGGGATCGACGAGAAGTATTTC. The reference TRBV18 and TRBJ2-7 proteins fill in what lies around the CDR3, so the full variable domain reads NAGVMQNPRHLVRRRGQEARLRCSPMKGHSHVYWYRQLPEEGLKFMVYLQKENIIDESGMPKERFSAEFPKEGPSILRIQQVVRGDSAAYFCASSRRGIDEKYFGPGTRLTVT.